A selection of T cell receptor beta chains follows, all from one sample in a study of CD8 T cells in Susac syndrome. TCRdb re-analysed the immunoSEQ multiplex PCR reads in MiXCR, keeping a single row per CDR3 protein. Of about 180,000 distinct CDR3 sequences in the sample, more than 90% were seen once. Sample: CD4+ T cells from PBMCs. The receptors come from a human donor with multiple sclerosis. Each CDR3 is given with its conserved first and last residue. A D gene is named only where the DNA matches it firmly. Not all rows give a size; the values are once, few, many and, for expanded clones, a class.

cdr3_length	v_call	j_call	d_call	clone_size	cdr3_aa	cdr3_nt
13	TRBV30	TRBJ2-7	NA	NA	CAWSVSVLYEQYF	TGTGCCTGGAGTGTATCGGTACTCTACGAGCAGTACTTC
13	TRBV29-1	TRBJ1-1	NA	once	CSVDQGPNTEAFF	TGCAGCGTTGACCAGGGCCCGAACACTGAAGCTTTCTTT
13	TRBV30	TRBJ1-4	TRBD1	NA	CAWARGQVEKLFF	TGTGCCTGGGCTAGGGGGCAGGTTGAAAAACTGTTTTTT
15	TRBV5-1	TRBJ2-6	TRBD1	NA	CASSPGGTGANVLTF	TGCGCCAGCAGTCCAGGGGGCACTGGGGCCAACGTCCTGACTTTC
16	TRBV5-1	TRBJ2-2	NA	NA	CASSPPLDRDTGELFF	TGCGCCAGCAGTCCCCCCCTCGACAGAGACACCGGGGAGCTGTTTTTT
19	TRBV2	TRBJ2-7	TRBD2	once	CASSGRTSGGFHLSYEQYF	TGTGCCAGCAGTGGCCGGACTAGCGGGGGATTCCATCTCTCCTACGAGCAGTACTTC
14	TRBV20-1	TRBJ1-2	NA	NA	CSATLHGTNYGYTF	TGCAGTGCTACACTTCACGGAACTAACTATGGCTACACCTTC
13	TRBV6-2/TRBV6-3	TRBJ2-1	NA	few	CASREGTYNEQFF	TGTGCCAGCAGGGAGGGGACTTACAATGAGCAGTTCTTC
13	TRBV20-1	TRBJ2-7	TRBD1	NA	CSASDRGPYEQYF	TGCAGTGCGTCAGACAGGGGGCCCTACGAGCAGTACTTC
16	TRBV6-1	TRBJ2-6	TRBD1	NA	CASMDRGFPGANVLTF	TGTGCCAGCATGGACAGGGGGTTCCCGGGGGCCAACGTCCTGACTTTC
15	TRBV11-2	TRBJ2-2	NA	NA	CASSRSSRGDGELFF	TGTGCCAGCAGTCGTTCCTCCCGTGGAGACGGGGAGCTGTTTTTT
15	TRBV7-9	TRBJ1-2	NA	once	CASSDPRGGNYGYTF	TGTGCCAGCAGCGACCCTAGGGGGGGGAACTATGGCTACACCTTC
18	TRBV30	TRBJ2-3	TRBD2	NA	CAWSFFQGLAGEVDTQYF	TGTGCCTGGAGTTTTTTCCAGGGACTAGCGGGGGAGGTAGATACGCAGTATTTT
13	TRBV29-1	TRBJ2-1	TRBD2	NA	CSVESSGVGEQFF	TGCAGCGTTGAAAGTAGCGGGGTGGGTGAGCAGTTCTTC
13	TRBV7-2	TRBJ1-2	TRBD1	NA	CASSDRVGYGYTF	TGTGCCAGCAGCGACAGGGTTGGGTATGGCTACACCTTC
15	TRBV7-9	TRBJ1-2	TRBD1	NA	CASSRQMGQDYGYTF	TGTGCCAGCAGCAGACAAATGGGACAGGACTATGGCTACACCTTC
16	TRBV5-1	TRBJ2-5	NA	NA	CASSFGTLPPQETQYF	TGCGCCAGCAGCTTCGGGACTTTACCCCCACAAGAGACCCAGTACTTC
15	TRBV7-2	TRBJ2-1	NA	NA	CASSLGTRSYNEQFF	TGTGCCAGCAGCTTAGGGACTCGCTCCTACAATGAGCAGTTCTTC
13	TRBV29-1	TRBJ1-4	NA	NA	CSGLNRENEKLFF	TGCAGCGGCTTGAACCGGGAAAATGAAAAACTGTTTTTT
16	TRBV7-6	TRBJ2-1	TRBD1	NA	CASSATGTGRYNEQFF	TGTGCCAGCAGTGCGACCGGGACAGGACGCTACAATGAGCAGTTCTTC
14	TRBV20-1	TRBJ1-4	TRBD1	NA	CSAREQGAGEKLFF	TGCAGTGCTAGAGAACAGGGGGCGGGCGAAAAACTGTTTTTT
13	TRBV19	TRBJ2-4	NA	NA	CASSGLAKNIQYF	TGTGCCAGTAGCGGGTTAGCCAAAAACATTCAGTACTTC
14	TRBV18	TRBJ2-3	TRBD1	NA	CASSPPSTGDTQYF	TGTGCCAGCTCACCACCGTCGACAGGGGATACGCAGTATTTT
12	TRBV5-1	TRBJ2-7	NA	NA	CASGLGEYEQYF	TGCGCCAGCGGGTTGGGGGAGTACGAGCAGTACTTC
14	TRBV4-1	TRBJ2-5	NA	NA	CASSQGGEVETQYF	TGCGCCAGCAGCCAAGGTGGGGAGGTGGAGACCCAGTACTTC
18	TRBV5-6	TRBJ2-3	TRBD1	NA	CASSLGPSGQGVADTQYF	TGTGCCAGCAGCTTGGGACCCTCGGGACAGGGGGTGGCAGATACGCAGTATTTT
13	TRBV29-1	TRBJ2-5	NA	NA	CSVERQFQETQYF	TGCAGCGTTGAAAGACAGTTTCAAGAGACCCAGTACTTC
11	TRBV30	TRBJ2-1	NA	once	CARHIVGEQFF	TGTGCCAGACATATAGTGGGTGAGCAGTTCTTC
13	TRBV30	TRBJ1-5	NA	NA	CAWSVQVDQPQHF	TGTGCCTGGAGTGTACAGGTGGATCAGCCCCAGCATTTT
15	TRBV7-2	TRBJ2-3	TRBD2	NA	CASSSMRGGTDTQYF	TGTGCCAGCAGCTCGATGCGGGGGGGCACGGATACGCAGTATTTT
11	TRBV30	TRBJ1-6	NA	NA	CAWSPGSPLHF	TGTGCCTGGAGCCCGGGTTCACCCCTCCACTTT
12	TRBV28	TRBJ2-4	NA	once	CASSFWQNIQYF	TGTGCCAGCAGTTTTTGGCAAAACATTCAGTACTTC
13	TRBV7-3	TRBJ2-5	NA	NA	CASSLNEDGTQYF	TGTGCCAGCAGCTTAAACGAAGACGGGACCCAGTACTTC
14	TRBV5-4	TRBJ2-2	NA	NA	CASSLEGYTGELFF	TGTGCCAGCAGCTTGGAGGGGTACACCGGGGAGCTGTTTTTT
12	TRBV29-1	TRBJ2-3	NA	NA	CSVQTGPDTQYF	TGCAGCGTCCAGACCGGGCCAGATACGCAGTATTTT
14	TRBV2	TRBJ2-3	NA	NA	CASSGLISTDTQYF	TGTGCCAGCAGCGGACTGATTAGCACAGATACGCAGTATTTT
17	TRBV9	TRBJ1-4	NA	once	CASSVGAGSITNEKLFF	TGTGCCAGCAGCGTAGGGGCAGGGAGTATCACTAATGAAAAACTGTTTTTT
16	TRBV11-3	TRBJ2-5	NA	NA	CASSFSGAGTQETQYF	TGTGCCAGCAGCTTCTCAGGGGCAGGGACACAAGAGACCCAGTACTTC
15	TRBV5-4	TRBJ1-1	TRBD1	NA	CASSRDRATNTEAFF	TGTGCCAGCAGCAGAGACAGGGCGACGAACACTGAAGCTTTCTTT
19	TRBV4-3	TRBJ2-1	TRBD2	NA	CASSQRLAGGKSSYNEQFF	TGCGCCAGCAGCCAACGGCTAGCGGGGGGTAAGAGCTCCTACAATGAGCAGTTCTTC